The source of this TCR beta chain is a study of T cell responses to AZD1222 COVID-19 vaccine. Clones were sequenced by immunoSEQ multiplex PCR, and TCRdb holds only the in-frame ones, with some missing. This sample has about 120,000 clones, with approximately 90% found just once. With regard to this clone: Antigen specificity is unknown.

Study outcomes and limitations: Dominant CD4 TCR responses targeted spike regions 160-218 and 743-854. No repertoire was sampled before or during the peak T cell response, only after it. Females made up more of the donors, who were largely white British, and clonal diversity may have come out too low.

The origin of this receptor is an adult who received the MenACWY meningococcal vaccine as a control. Source: peripheral blood, taken 28 days after the second dose of the MenACWY control vaccine.

The CDR3 DNA follows: TGTGCCTCTTACAGGGATAGCAATCAGCCCCAGCATTTT. It is translated as CASYRDSNQPQHF. The rearrangement joins TRBV19 to TRBJ1-5; a weak D match, TRBD1 (6 bases). The CDR3 covers 13 residues. Germline V CDR1 and CDR2: LNHDA, SQIVND (reference sequence). Trimming took off 11 bases at V and 0 bases at J, with 11 bases between the two ends.